This entry lists 30 T cell receptor beta chains sequenced from one sample in a study of cytomegalovirus exposure and HLA in healthy donors. PCR involved 60 Vbeta and 13 Jbeta primers. The table came from immunoSEQ multiplex PCR; TCRdb's copy has only in-frame clones and leaves some out. Seen here are 150,000 to 200,000 clones, more than 60% observed once, and the top ten hold 4.9%. Sequenced material: PBMCs. Every receptor here comes from a male donor in good health and CMV-seronegative.

The chain carries TRBV7-8 and TRBJ2-1; D possibly corresponds to TRBD1 (5 bases). The CDR3 contains 14 residues. Trimming took off 4 bases at V and 6 bases at J, with 13 bases between the two ends. Germline lookup yields CDR1 SGHVS and CDR2 FQNEAQ. CDR3 DNA sequence: TGTGCCAGCAGCTCCCCCCAGGGCGGCAATGAGCAGTTCTTC. Amino acid sequence: CASSSPQGGNEQFF. The whole variable domain, remainder taken from reference TRBV7-8 and TRBJ2-1, is GAGVSQSPRYKVAKRGQDVALRCDPISGHVSLFWYQQALGQGPEFLTYFQNEAQLDKSGLPSDRFFAERPEGSVSTLKIQRTQQEDSAVYLCASSSPQGGNEQFFGPGTRLTVL.

The chain combines TRBV12-5 with TRBJ2-3; D unclear. CDR3 length: 16 amino acids. V lost 1 base, J lost 0 bases, and 11 bases lay in between. CDR1 and CDR2 (germline): LGHNT, FRNRAP. The CDR3 reads CASGLASDPSTDTQYF. CDR3 coding DNA: TGTGCTAGTGGTTTGGCAAGCGATCCTAGCACAGATACGCAGTATTTT.

This clone was seen only once. The V gene is TRBV20-1, the J gene TRBJ1-2, with D uncertain. Trimming cost V 3 bases and J 4 bases, with 6 bases left between them. Germline lookup yields CDR1 DFQATT and CDR2 SNEGSKA (reference sequence). This CDR3 is built from 11 residues. The CDR3 spells CSASPGYGYTF. CDR3 DNA sequence: TGCAGTGCTAGCCCGGGCTATGGCTACACCTTC.

The J gene is TRBJ2-1, the V gene TRBV27; 8 bases line up with TRBD2. Trimming cost V 0 bases and J 6 bases; bases outside gene matches: 13. Germline CDR1 and CDR2: MNHEY and SMNVEV (reference sequence). The CDR3 sequence is 18 residues long. This chain's CDR3 is CASSLSIKLLAAVNEQFF. The CDR3 nucleotides are TGTGCCAGCAGTTTATCGATAAAGTTACTAGCGGCAGTCAATGAGCAGTTCTTC.

Notes on this clone: At the DNA level, this CDR3 is encoded by other sequences in the same sample as well. The chain uses TRBV7-3 and TRBJ2-1, with TRBD2 matching over 9 bases. V dropped 5 bases and J dropped 5; count of bases not matched to a gene: 4. The germline gives CDR1 SGHTA, CDR2 FQGTGA. This CDR3 spans 14 amino acids. CDR3 in amino acids: CASSPGTSNNEQFF. Here the CDR3 DNA reads TGTGCCAGCAGCCCCGGGACTAGCAACAATGAGCAGTTCTTC.

This chain joins TRBV14 and TRBJ1-2; 9 bases agree with TRBD1. After removal of 4 bases from V and 7 bases from J, the junction contained 10 bases not matched to a gene. This CDR3 comprises 15 residues. CDR1 and CDR2 (germline): SGHDN, FVKESK. The CDR3 reads CASSPRTGEKPGYTF. The CDR3 DNA sequence: TGTGCCAGCAGCCCCCGGACAGGGGAAAAACCTGGCTACACCTTC. The variable domain in full, with the rest retrieved from reference TRBV14 and TRBJ1-2, is EAGVTQFPSHSVIEKGQTVTLRCDPISGHDNLYWYRRVMGKEIKFLLHFVKESKQDESGMPNNRFLAERTGGTYSTLKVQPAELEDSGVYFCASSPRTGEKPGYTFGSGTRLTVV.

This rearrangement joins TRBV27 to TRBJ2-5, with 8 positions matching TRBD1. Looked up from germline, CDR1 is MNHEY and CDR2 is SMNVEV (reference sequence). Unmatched junction bases numbered 19, after V lost 6 bases and J lost 1 base. The CDR3 covers 19 residues. CDR3 amino acids: CASSLGADRVPLGQETQYF. The CDR3 DNA reads as TGTGCCAGCAGCCTAGGTGCGGACAGGGTTCCCCTGGGCCAAGAGACCCAGTACTTC.

The chain has TRBV5-1 and TRBJ2-3, with 8 nucleotides matching TRBD1. Per germline, CDR1 SGHRS and CDR2 YFSETQ. J was trimmed by 5 bases and V by 4 bases; bases with no gene match: 6. The CDR3 length is 14 residues. DNA for the CDR3: TGCGCCAGCAGCAAGGACAGGGAACGAGATACGCAGTATTTT. It yields the protein CASSKDRERDTQYF.

This clone was found a few times. The chain joins TRBV5-1 to TRBJ1-4; D uncertain. The CDR3 sequence is 14 residues long. Trimming removed 1 base at V and 0 bases at J, with 4 bases between. The germline gives CDR1 SGHRS, CDR2 YFSETQ. This CDR3 reads CASSLTTTNEKLFF. The DNA of the CDR3 is TGCGCCAGCAGCTTGACAACAACTAATGAAAAACTGTTTTTT.

The chain carries TRBV18 and TRBJ2-2; D possibly corresponds to TRBD1 (5 bases). Germline V lookup: CDR1 KGHSH, CDR2 LQKENI. Trimming removed 7 bases from V and 3 bases from J, with 15 bases in between. The CDR3 extends over 15 amino acids. Written as DNA, the CDR3 is TGTGCCAGCTTACCGGCACAGGTTTACACCGGGGAGCTGTTTTTT. Translated: CASLPAQVYTGELFF. The full variable domain, rest sourced from reference TRBV18 and TRBJ2-2, is NAGVMQNPRHLVRRRGQEARLRCSPMKGHSHVYWYRQLPEEGLKFMVYLQKENIIDESGMPKERFSAEFPKEGPSILRIQQVVRGDSAAYFCASLPAQVYTGELFFGEGSRLTVL.

The V call is TRBV11-2, the J call TRBJ1-2, with a possible D match to TRBD1 (5 bases). Trimming left V 1 base short and J 8 bases short, with 5 bases between. This CDR3 contains 11 residues. The V gene's germline CDR1 is SGHAT and CDR2 FQNNGV. The CDR3 region is CASSLGGGYTF. The CDR3 DNA is TGTGCCAGCAGCTTAGGGGGCGGCTACACCTTC. Complete variable domain (other parts from reference TRBV11-2 and TRBJ1-2): EAGVAQSPRYKIIEKRQSVAFWCNPISGHATLYWYQQILGQGPKLLIQFQNNGVVDDSQLPKDRFSAERLKGVDSTLKIQPAKLEDSAVYLCASSLGGGYTFGSGTRLTVV.

The V call is TRBV5-1, the J call TRBJ1-3; 8 nucleotides agree with TRBD1. Losses at the gene ends were 4 bases for V and 3 bases for J; bases not matched to a gene: 9. CDR1 and CDR2 from the germline V gene are SGHRS and YFSETQ. The CDR3 runs to 16 residues. As DNA, the CDR3 is TGCGCCAGCAGCGATAAGGACAGGGATAGTGGAAACACCATATATTTT. Protein sequence: CASSDKDRDSGNTIYF.

The gene calls are TRBV11-2 and TRBJ1-2, with a possible D match to TRBD1 (5 bases). CDR1 is SGHAT, CDR2 FQNNGV, per germline. The ends were cut back, 0 bases at V and 5 bases at J, with 10 bases in the middle. This CDR3 comprises 14 residues. CDR3 amino acids: CASSLDGGGYGYTF. DNA for the CDR3: TGTGCCAGCAGCTTAGACGGGGGAGGTTATGGCTACACCTTC.

The rearrangement links TRBV25-1 to TRBJ2-7; D possibly corresponds to TRBD2 (6 bases). The V end was cut by 3 bases, the J end by 4 bases, with 13 bases between. Germline V gene lookup returns CDR1 MGHDK and CDR2 SYGVNS. CDR3 length equals 14 residues. CDR3 coding DNA: TGTGCCAGCAGTGAGGAGGGACGCAGTTACGAGCAGTACTTC. Translating it yields CASSEEGRSYEQYF.

This chain joins TRBV5-1 and TRBJ2-5; D possibly corresponds to TRBD2 (5 bases). The tail of the sequence fits TRBJ2-7 better, so the J call may be wrong. The CDR3 sequence is 14 residues long. Germline V gene data show CDR1 as SGHRS and CDR2 as YFSETQ. The CDR3 sequence: CASSFGGFLYEQYF. In DNA form, the CDR3 reads TGCGCCAGCAGCTTCGGCGGGTTCCTCTACGAGCAGTACTTC.

The chain carries TRBV5-3 and TRBJ2-7, with TRBD1 identical over 7 bases. TRBV5-3 is marked as an open reading frame, function uncertain. This CDR3 contains 11 residues. V shed 5 bases and J 12 bases; nucleotides not matched to a gene: 8. The CDR3 nucleotides read TGTGCCAGAAGACCGAGGACAGGCTTGTACTTC. Translating gives CARRPRTGLYF.

The chain combines TRBV30 with TRBJ2-7, with no clear D. V lost 0 bases to trimming and J lost 6 bases, with 6 bases between them. The CDR3 has 11 residues. Germline values: CDR1 GTSNPN, CDR2 SVGIG (reference sequence). The CDR3 is CAWSVHPEQYF. CDR3 coding DNA: TGTGCCTGGAGTGTACACCCCGAGCAGTACTTC.

The chain employs TRBV28 and TRBJ2-7; 8 bases are a match to TRBD1. Germline CDR1 is MDHEN and CDR2 is SYDVKM. The CDR3 runs 14 residues. Trimming at V came to 2 bases and at J to 6 bases, leaving 6 bases not matched to a gene. The CDR3 DNA sequence: TGTGCCAGCAGTTTAAATGGACAGGGTCGCGAGCAGTACTTC. Protein product: CASSLNGQGREQYF.

This sequence joins TRBV28 and TRBJ1-1, with D possibly being TRBD1 (5 bases). The CDR3 contains 13 residues. The germline V gene has CDR1 MDHEN and CDR2 SYDVKM. Between the trimmed V and J ends, which lost 5 bases and 2 bases, there was a span of 9 bases. The CDR3 sequence: CASSVQENTEAFF. CDR3 bases: TGTGCCAGCAGTGTACAGGAAAACACTGAAGCTTTCTTT.

The chain carries TRBV7-3 and TRBJ2-5; 7 nucleotides agree with TRBD2. After removal of 2 bases from V and 2 bases from J, the junction contained 8 bases not matched to a gene. Germline CDR1 reads SGHTA; CDR2 reads FQGTGA. The CDR3 covers 16 residues. DNA for the CDR3: TGTGCCAGCAGCTTAGTTGCGGGAGAGCGGCAAGAGACCCAGTACTTC. Its translation is CASSLVAGERQETQYF.

The chain is built from TRBV4-2 and TRBJ2-7; 8 bases align to TRBD2. CDR3 length: 17 residues. CDR1 LGHNA and CDR2 YNFKEQ come from the germline V gene. Trimming cost V 4 bases and J 6 bases; bases outside gene matches: 17. CDR3 region: CASSPGLQGAGDGEQYF. The CDR3 bases are TGTGCCAGCAGCCCGGGACTTCAGGGAGCGGGAGATGGCGAGCAGTACTTC.

J is TRBJ2-1 and V is TRBV7-3; TRBD2 might be the D (5 bases). Germline V gene data show CDR1 as SGHTA and CDR2 as FQGTGA. CDR3 length: 16 amino acids. V lost 1 base and J lost 0, with 10 bases in between. The chain's CDR3 is CASSLIVTNSYNEQFF. The CDR3 nucleotides are TGTGCCAGCAGCTTAATTGTGACTAACTCCTACAATGAGCAGTTCTTC.

The chain combines TRBV5-4 with TRBJ2-1; 7 nucleotides align to TRBD2. The CDR3 runs 15 residues. J lost 4 bases, V lost 0 bases, and 4 bases had no gene match. CDR1 is SGHNT, CDR2 YYREEE, per germline (reference sequence). This CDR3 reads CASSLGGGGYNEQFF. The CDR3 nucleotides read TGTGCCAGCAGCTTGGGTGGGGGGGGGTACAATGAGCAGTTCTTC. Drawing the rest from reference TRBV5-4 and TRBJ2-1, the complete variable domain is ETGVTQSPTHLIKTRGQQVTLRCSSQSGHNTVSWYQQALGQGPQFIFQYYREEENGRGNFPPRFSGLQFPNYSSELNVNALELDDSALYLCASSLGGGGYNEQFFGPGTRLTVL.

The rearrangement uses TRBV18 and TRBJ2-2; 8 bases are shared with TRBD1. The ends lost 3 bases at V and 4 bases at J; junction bases unmatched: 7. Germline-derived CDR1 and CDR2 are KGHSH and LQKENI. The CDR3 is 16 amino acids. CDR3 coding DNA: TGTGCCAGCTCACCGCCCAGGGGGCAGGGCACCGGGGAGCTGTTTTTT. This encodes CASSPPRGQGTGELFF.

The chain links TRBV15 to TRBJ1-2, with TRBD1 matching over 9 bases. Germline values: CDR1 LNHNV, CDR2 YYDKDF (reference sequence). CDR3 length: 14 residues. After removal of 8 bases from V and 7 bases from J, the junction contained 11 bases not matched to a gene. The CDR3 sequence: CATALDRDRAGYTF. CDR3 DNA: TGTGCCACCGCCCTAGACCGGGACAGGGCTGGCTACACCTTC.

This clone is a singleton in its sample. This chain uses TRBV5-1 with TRBJ2-5; 7 nucleotides agree with TRBD2. This CDR3 is 13 amino acids long. Germline V gene data show CDR1 as SGHRS and CDR2 as YFSETQ. The trim removed 3 bases at V and 9 bases at J, leaving 8 bases unmatched. CDR3 DNA sequence: TGCGCCAGCAGCTGGGCGGGGGACGAGGCCCAGTACTTC. Its protein is CASSWAGDEAQYF.

As to this clone: Germline and junction disagree at one end, which may indicate a read error. The rearrangement uses TRBV6-5 and TRBJ2-7; tentatively, D is TRBD1 or TRBD2 (6 bases each). The CDR3 has 16 amino acids. Per the germline V gene, CDR1 is MNHEY and CDR2 is SVGAGI. The CDR3 DNA reads as TGTGCCAGCTGTTACAGGGACCCGGGCCAAGGGAGGGAGCAGTACTTC. Its protein product is CASCYRDPGQGREQYF.

The rearrangement joins TRBV7-3 to TRBJ1-1; TRBD1 agrees at 8 bases. The CDR3 totals 13 residues. The germline V gene encodes CDR1 SGHTA and CDR2 FQGTGA. V shed 4 bases, J shed 5 bases, and the junction held 3 bases outside the gene matches. The CDR3 DNA is TGTGCCAGCAGCTCGACAGGGGCGACTGAAGCTTTCTTT. Translated: CASSSTGATEAFF.

The rearrangement links TRBV27 to TRBJ2-7; TRBD2 matches 8 bases. The CDR3 sequence is 15 residues long. V was pared by 6 bases and J by 0 bases, with 7 bases of the junction left unmatched. Germline lookup yields CDR1 MNHEY and CDR2 SMNVEV (reference sequence). CDR3 DNA sequence: TGTGCCAGCAGAATTAGCGGGGCGCCCTCCTACGAGCAGTACTTC. Amino acid sequence: CASRISGAPSYEQYF.

The V and J genes are TRBV7-3 and TRBJ2-3, with 8 bases identical to TRBD1. The CDR3 has 14 amino acids. Germline CDR1 and CDR2: SGHTA and FQGTGA. V dropped 4 bases and J dropped 1; count of bases not matched to a gene: 1. CDR3 residues: CASSSGQGTDTQYF. The CDR3 bases are TGTGCCAGCAGCTCGGGACAGGGCACAGATACGCAGTATTTT.